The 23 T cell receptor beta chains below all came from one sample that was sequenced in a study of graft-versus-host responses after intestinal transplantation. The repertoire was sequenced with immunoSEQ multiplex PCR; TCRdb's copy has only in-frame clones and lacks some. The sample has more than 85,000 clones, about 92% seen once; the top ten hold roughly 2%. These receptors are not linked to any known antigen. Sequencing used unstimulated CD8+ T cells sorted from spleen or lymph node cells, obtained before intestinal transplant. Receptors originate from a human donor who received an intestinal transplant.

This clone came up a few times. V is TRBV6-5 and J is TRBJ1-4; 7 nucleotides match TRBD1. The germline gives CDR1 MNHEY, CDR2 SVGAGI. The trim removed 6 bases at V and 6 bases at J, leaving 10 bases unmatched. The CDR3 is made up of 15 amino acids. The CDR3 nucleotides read TGTGCCAGCAGGGGCCCGACAGGGTGGGATGAAAAACTGTTTTTT. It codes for CASRGPTGWDEKLFF.

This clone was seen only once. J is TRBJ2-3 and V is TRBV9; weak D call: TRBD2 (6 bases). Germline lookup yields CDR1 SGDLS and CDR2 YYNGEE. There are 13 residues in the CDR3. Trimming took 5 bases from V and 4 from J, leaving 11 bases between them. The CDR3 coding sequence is TGTGCCAGCAGGGGCGGGGAGTCAGATACGCAGTATTTT. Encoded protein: CASRGGESDTQYF.

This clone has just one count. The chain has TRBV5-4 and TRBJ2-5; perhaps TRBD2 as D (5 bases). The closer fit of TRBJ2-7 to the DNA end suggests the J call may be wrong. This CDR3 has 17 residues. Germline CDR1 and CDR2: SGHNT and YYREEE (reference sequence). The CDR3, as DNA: TGTGCCAGCAGCTTCCGGACTTTTGGCGGTACATCCTACGAGCAGTACTTC. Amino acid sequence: CASSFRTFGGTSYEQYF.

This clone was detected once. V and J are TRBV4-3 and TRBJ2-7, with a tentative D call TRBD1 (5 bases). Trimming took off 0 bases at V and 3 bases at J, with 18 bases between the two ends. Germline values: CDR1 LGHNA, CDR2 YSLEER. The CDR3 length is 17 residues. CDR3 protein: CASSQDPWTSPVYEQYF. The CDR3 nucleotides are TGCGCCAGCAGCCAAGACCCCTGGACATCGCCCGTCTACGAGCAGTACTTC.

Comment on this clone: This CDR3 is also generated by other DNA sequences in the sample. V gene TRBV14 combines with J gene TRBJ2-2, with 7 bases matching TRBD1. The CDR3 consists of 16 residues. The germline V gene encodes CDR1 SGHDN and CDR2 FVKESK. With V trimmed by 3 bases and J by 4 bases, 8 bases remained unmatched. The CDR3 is CASSHSNRGFTGELFF. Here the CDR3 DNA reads TGTGCCAGCAGCCATTCAAACAGGGGCTTCACCGGGGAGCTGTTTTTT. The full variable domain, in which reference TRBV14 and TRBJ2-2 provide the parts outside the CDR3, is EAGVTQFPSHSVIEKGQTVTLRCDPISGHDNLYWYRRVMGKEIKFLLHFVKESKQDESGMPNNRFLAERTGGTYSTLKVQPAELEDSGVYFCASSHSNRGFTGELFFGEGSRLTVL.

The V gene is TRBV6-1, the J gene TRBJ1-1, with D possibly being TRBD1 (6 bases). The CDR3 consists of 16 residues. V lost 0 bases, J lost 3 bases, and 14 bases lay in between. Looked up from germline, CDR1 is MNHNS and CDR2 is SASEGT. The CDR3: CASSEARGARDTEAFF. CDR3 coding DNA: TGTGCCAGCAGTGAAGCGCGGGGGGCGCGGGACACTGAAGCTTTCTTT.

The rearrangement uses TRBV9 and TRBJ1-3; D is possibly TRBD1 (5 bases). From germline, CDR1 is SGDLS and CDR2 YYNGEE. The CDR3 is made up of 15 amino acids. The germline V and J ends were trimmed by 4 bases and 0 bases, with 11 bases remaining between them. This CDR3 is CASSPTATSGNTIYF. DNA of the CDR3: TGTGCCAGCAGCCCGACAGCGACCTCTGGAAACACCATATATTTT.

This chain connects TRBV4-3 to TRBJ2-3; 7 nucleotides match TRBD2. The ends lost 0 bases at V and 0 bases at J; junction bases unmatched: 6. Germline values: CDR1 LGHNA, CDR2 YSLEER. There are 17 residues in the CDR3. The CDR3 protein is CASSQEGGISSTDTQYF. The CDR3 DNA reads TGCGCCAGCAGCCAAGAGGGAGGGATATCTAGCACAGATACGCAGTATTTT.

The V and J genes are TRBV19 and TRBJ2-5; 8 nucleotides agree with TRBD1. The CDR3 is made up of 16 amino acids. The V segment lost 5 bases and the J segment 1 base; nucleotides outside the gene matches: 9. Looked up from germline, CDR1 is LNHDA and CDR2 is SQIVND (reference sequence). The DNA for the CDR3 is TGTGCCAGTAGTGACGGGGACAGGTCTTCCCAAGAGACCCAGTACTTC. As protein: CASSDGDRSSQETQYF.

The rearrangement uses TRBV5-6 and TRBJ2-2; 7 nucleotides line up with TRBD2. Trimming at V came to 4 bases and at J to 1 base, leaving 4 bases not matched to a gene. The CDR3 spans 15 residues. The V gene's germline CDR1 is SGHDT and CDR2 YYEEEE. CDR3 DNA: TGTGCCAGCAGCGGGGGGGGTCGGAACACCGGGGAGCTGTTTTTT. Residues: CASSGGGRNTGELFF. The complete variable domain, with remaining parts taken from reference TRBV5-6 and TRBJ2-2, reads DAGVTQSPTHLIKTRGQQVTLRCSPKSGHDTVSWYQQALGQGPQFIFQYYEEEERQRGNFPDRFSGHQFPNYSSELNVNALLLGDSALYLCASSGGGRNTGELFFGEGSRLTVL.

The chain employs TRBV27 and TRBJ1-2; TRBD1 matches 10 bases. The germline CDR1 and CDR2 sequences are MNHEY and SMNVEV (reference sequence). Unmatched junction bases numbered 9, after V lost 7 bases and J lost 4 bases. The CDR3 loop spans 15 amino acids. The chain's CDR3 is CASKETGGAGYGYTF. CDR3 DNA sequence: TGTGCCAGCAAGGAGACAGGGGGCGCGGGCTATGGCTACACCTTC.

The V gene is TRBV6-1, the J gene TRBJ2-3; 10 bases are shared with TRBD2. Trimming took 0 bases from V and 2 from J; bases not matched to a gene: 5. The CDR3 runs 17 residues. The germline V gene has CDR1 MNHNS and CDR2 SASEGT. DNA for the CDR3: TGTGCCAGCAGTGAAGCAGCTAGCGGGGGTTCCACAGATACGCAGTATTTT. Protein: CASSEAASGGSTDTQYF.

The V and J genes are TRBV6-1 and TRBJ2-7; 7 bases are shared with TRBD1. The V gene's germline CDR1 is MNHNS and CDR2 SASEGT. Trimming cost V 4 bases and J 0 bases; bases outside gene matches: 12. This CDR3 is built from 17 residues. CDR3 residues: CASSALNRGSYSYEQYF. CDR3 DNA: TGTGCCAGCAGTGCGCTGAACAGGGGTAGCTACTCCTACGAGCAGTACTTC.

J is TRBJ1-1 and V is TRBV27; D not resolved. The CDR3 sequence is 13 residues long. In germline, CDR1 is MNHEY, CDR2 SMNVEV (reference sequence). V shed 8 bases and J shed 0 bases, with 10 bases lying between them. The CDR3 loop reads CASRDGLNTEAFF. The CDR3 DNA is TGTGCCAGCCGCGATGGTCTGAACACTGAAGCTTTCTTT.

CDR3 amino acids: CASMPGLAGEQFF. The CDR3 DNA reads TGTGCCAGCATGCCCGGACTAGCGGGGGAGCAGTTCTTC. The chain joins TRBV13 to TRBJ2-1; 12 bases are a match to TRBD2. The CDR3 extends over 13 amino acids. Germline V gives CDR1 PRHDT, CDR2 FYEKMQ (reference sequence). J lost 10 bases, V lost 7 bases, and 5 bases had no gene match.

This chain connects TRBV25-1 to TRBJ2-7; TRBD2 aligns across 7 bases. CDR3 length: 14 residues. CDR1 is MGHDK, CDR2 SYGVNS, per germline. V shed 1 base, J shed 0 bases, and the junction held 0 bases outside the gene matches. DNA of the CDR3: TGTGCCAGCAGTGAATGGGGGGGCTCCTACGAGCAGTACTTC. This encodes CASSEWGGSYEQYF.

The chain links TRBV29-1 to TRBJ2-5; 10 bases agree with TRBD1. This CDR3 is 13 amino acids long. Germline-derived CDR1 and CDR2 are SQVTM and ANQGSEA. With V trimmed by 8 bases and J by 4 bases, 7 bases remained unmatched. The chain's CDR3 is CSIWGQGRETQYF. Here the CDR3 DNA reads TGCAGCATTTGGGGACAGGGGAGAGAGACCCAGTACTTC.

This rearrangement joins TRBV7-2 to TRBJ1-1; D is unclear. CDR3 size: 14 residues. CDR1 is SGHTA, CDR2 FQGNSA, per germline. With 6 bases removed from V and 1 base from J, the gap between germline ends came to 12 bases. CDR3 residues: CASSHTGGNTEAFF. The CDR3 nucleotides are TGTGCCAGCAGTCACACCGGCGGGAACACTGAAGCTTTCTTT.

CDR3 protein: CASSSPGGAGTDTQYF. CDR3 nucleotides: TGTGCCAGCAGCTCCCCGGGGGGGGCTGGCACAGATACGCAGTATTTT. The chain recombines TRBV5-6 with TRBJ2-3; TRBD2 agrees at 8 bases. Trimming cost V 3 bases and J 1 base; bases outside gene matches: 7. From germline, CDR1 is SGHDT and CDR2 YYEEEE. This CDR3 is 16 amino acids long.

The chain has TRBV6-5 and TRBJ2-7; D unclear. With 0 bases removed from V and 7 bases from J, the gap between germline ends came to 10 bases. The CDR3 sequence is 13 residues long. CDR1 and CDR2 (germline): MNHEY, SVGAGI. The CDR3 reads CASSYSIQSEQYF. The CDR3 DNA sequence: TGTGCCAGCAGTTACTCGATACAAAGTGAGCAGTACTTC.

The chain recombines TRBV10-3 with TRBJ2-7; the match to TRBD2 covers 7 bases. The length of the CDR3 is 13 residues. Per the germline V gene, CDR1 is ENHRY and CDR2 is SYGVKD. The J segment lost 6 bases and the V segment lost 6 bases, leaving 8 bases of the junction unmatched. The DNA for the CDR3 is TGTGCCATCAGCCGGACGGGAGGCAGCGAGCAGTACTTC. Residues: CAISRTGGSEQYF.

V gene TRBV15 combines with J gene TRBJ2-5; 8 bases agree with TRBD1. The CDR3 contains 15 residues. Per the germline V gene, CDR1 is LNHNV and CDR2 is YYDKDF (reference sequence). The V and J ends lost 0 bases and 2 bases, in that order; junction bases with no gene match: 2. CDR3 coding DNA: TGTGCCACCAGCAGAGAACAGGGGGTTCAAGAGACCCAGTACTTC. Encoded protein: CATSREQGVQETQYF.

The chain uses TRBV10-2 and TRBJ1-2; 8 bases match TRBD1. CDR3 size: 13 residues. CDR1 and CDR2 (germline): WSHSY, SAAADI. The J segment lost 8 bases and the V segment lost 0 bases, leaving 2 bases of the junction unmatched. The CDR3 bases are TGCGCCAGCAGTGAGTCGGGACAGGTGGGCTACACCTTC. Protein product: CASSESGQVGYTF.